What follows are 6 T cell receptor beta chains derived from one specimen sequenced in a study of PD-1 blockade in classical Hodgkin lymphoma. Patients all relapsed after autologous stem cell transplantation, and there was variation in brentuximab vedotin exposure. The data were produced by immunoSEQ multiplex PCR, yet TCRdb's version contains in-frame clones alone and is incomplete. The data show about 150,000 clones, 78% seen once. The input for sequencing was peripheral blood mononuclear cells (PBMCs), taken before the second cycle of nivolumab. The receptor set was obtained from a human donor with classical Hodgkin lymphoma.

This sequence joins TRBV27 and TRBJ1-1; 7 bases match TRBD1. J was trimmed by 1 base and V by 6 bases; bases with no gene match: 5. CDR3 length: 14 amino acids. Germline assignment: CDR1 MNHEY and CDR2 SMNVEV (reference sequence). The CDR3 DNA reads TGTGCCAGCAGAGCTGACAGGGCGAACACTGAAGCTTTCTTT. Its protein is CASRADRANTEAFF.

The rearrangement uses TRBV2 and TRBJ1-1; no reliable D call. This CDR3 comprises 13 residues. CDR1 is SNHLY and CDR2 is FYNNEI in the germline V gene. V was clipped by 2 bases and J by 3 bases, with 7 bases between them. CDR3 sequence (DNA): TGTGCCAGCAGTGAATTCGGGGACACTGAAGCTTTCTTT. Residues: CASSEFGDTEAFF. Combining the CDR3 with reference TRBV2 and TRBJ1-1 gives the whole variable domain EPEVTQTPSHQVTQMGQEVILRCVPISNHLYFYWYRQILGQKVEFLVSFYNNEISEKSEIFDDQFSVERPDGSNFTLKIRSTKLEDSAMYFCASSEFGDTEAFFGQGTRLTVV.

In this sample, this clone turned up a few times. J is TRBJ2-3 and V is TRBV11-2, with a weak D call TRBD2 (6 bases). The CDR3 is made up of 18 amino acids. V was shortened by 1 base and J by 2 bases, with 19 bases between the two germline ends. Per the germline V gene, CDR1 is SGHAT and CDR2 is FQNNGV. The CDR3 is CASSLAPFSGGYTDTQYF. The DNA for the CDR3 is TGTGCCAGCAGCTTAGCCCCCTTTAGCGGAGGGTACACAGATACGCAGTATTTT.

The V gene is TRBV19, the J gene TRBJ1-2; no reliable D call. This CDR3 contains 13 residues. Germline V gene data show CDR1 as LNHDA and CDR2 as SQIVND (reference sequence). Trimming took 0 bases from V and 4 from J, leaving 6 bases between them. The CDR3 is CASSIDQGYGYTF. CDR3 in DNA: TGTGCCAGTAGTATAGATCAAGGCTATGGCTACACCTTC. The full variable domain, in which reference TRBV19 and TRBJ1-2 provide the parts outside the CDR3, is DGGITQSPKYLFRKEGQNVTLSCEQNLNHDAMYWYRQDPGQGLRLIYYSQIVNDFQKGDIAEGYSVSREKKESFPLTVTSAQKNPTAFYLCASSIDQGYGYTFGSGTRLTVV.

The chain has TRBV25-1 and TRBJ1-2; D gene ambiguous. V was shortened by 3 bases and J by 8 bases, with 10 bases between the two germline ends. CDR1 is MGHDK, CDR2 SYGVNS, per germline. This CDR3 contains 12 residues. The CDR3 region has the DNA TGTGCCAGCAGTGAGTACAGCGGCGGCTACACCTTC. This codes for CASSEYSGGYTF.

The V and J genes are TRBV5-1 and TRBJ2-3, with TRBD1 matching over 8 bases. The V segment lost 0 bases and the J segment 0 bases; nucleotides outside the gene matches: 0. The CDR3 has 15 residues. Germline lookup yields CDR1 SGHRS and CDR2 YFSETQ. CDR3 nucleotide sequence: TGCGCCAGCAGCTTGGGACAGGGGAGCACAGATACGCAGTATTTT. Encoded protein: CASSLGQGSTDTQYF.